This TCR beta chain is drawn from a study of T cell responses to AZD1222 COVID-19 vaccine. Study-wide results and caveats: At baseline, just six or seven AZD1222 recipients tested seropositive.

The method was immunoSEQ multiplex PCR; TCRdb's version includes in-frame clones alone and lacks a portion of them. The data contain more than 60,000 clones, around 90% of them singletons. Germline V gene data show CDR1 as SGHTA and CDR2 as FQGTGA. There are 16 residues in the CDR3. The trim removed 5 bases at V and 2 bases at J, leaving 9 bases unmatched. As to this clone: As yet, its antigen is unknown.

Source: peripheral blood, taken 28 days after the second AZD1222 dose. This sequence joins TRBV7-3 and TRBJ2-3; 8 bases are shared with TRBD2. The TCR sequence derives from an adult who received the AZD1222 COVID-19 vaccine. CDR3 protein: CASSPVGLGFTDTQYF. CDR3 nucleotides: TGTGCCAGCAGCCCCGTGGGACTAGGGTTCACAGATACGCAGTATTTT.